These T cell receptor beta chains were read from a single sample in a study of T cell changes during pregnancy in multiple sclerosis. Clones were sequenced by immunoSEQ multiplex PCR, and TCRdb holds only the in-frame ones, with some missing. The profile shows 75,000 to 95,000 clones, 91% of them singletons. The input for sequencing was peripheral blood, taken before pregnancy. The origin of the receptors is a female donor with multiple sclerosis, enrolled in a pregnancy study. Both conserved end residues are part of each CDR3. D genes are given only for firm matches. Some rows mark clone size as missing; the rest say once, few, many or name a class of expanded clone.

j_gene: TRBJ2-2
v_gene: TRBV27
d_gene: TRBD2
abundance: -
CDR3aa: CASSLAGGSPGELFF
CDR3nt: TGTGCCAGCAGTTTAGCGGGGGGGTCCCCCGGGGAGCTGTTTTTT

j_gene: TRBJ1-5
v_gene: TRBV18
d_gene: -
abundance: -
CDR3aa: CASSPTGLGNQPQHF
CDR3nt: TGTGCCAGCTCACCCACAGGGCTGGGCAATCAGCCCCAGCATTTT

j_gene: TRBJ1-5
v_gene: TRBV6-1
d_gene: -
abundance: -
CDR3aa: CATGGLFSDQPQHF
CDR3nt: TGTGCCACCGGGGGACTTTTTTCGGATCAGCCCCAGCATTTT

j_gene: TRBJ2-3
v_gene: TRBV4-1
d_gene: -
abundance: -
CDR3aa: CASSQDYTADTQYF
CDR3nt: TGCGCCAGCAGCCAAGATTATACGGCAGATACGCAGTATTTT

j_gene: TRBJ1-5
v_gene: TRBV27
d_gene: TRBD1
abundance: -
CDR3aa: CASSSGQGGWMRPQHF
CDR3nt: TGTGCCAGCAGTTCCGGACAGGGAGGTTGGATGCGGCCCCAGCATTTT

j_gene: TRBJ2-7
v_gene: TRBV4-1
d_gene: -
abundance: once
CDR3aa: CASSQPTEKKYEQYF
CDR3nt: TGCGCCAGCAGCCAACCCACGGAGAAAAAGTACGAGCAGTACTTC

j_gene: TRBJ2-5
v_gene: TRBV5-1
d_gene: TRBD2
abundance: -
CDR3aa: CASSPTSGGGRETQYF
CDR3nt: TGCGCCAGCAGCCCGACGAGCGGGGGTGGGCGAGAGACCCAGTACTTC

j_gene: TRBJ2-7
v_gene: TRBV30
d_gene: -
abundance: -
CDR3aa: CAWRSTREGEQYF
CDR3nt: TGTGCCTGGAGGTCGACCCGGGAAGGGGAGCAGTACTTC

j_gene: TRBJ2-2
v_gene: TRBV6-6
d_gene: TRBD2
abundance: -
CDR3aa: CASMALAGNTGELFF
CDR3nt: TGTGCCAGCATGGCACTAGCGGGTAACACCGGGGAGCTGTTTTTT

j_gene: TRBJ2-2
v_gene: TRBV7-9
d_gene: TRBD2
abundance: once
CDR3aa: CASSPPGLAGPGELFF
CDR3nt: TGTGCCAGCAGCCCCCCCGGACTAGCGGGACCCGGGGAGCTGTTTTTT

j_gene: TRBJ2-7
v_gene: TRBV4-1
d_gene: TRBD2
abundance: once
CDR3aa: CASSSGTSGRYEQYF
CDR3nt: TGCGCCAGCAGCTCCGGGACTAGCGGGAGGTACGAGCAGTACTTC

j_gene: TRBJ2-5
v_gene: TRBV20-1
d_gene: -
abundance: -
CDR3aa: CSAKPQETQYF
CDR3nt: TGCAGTGCTAAGCCCCAAGAGACCCAGTACTTC

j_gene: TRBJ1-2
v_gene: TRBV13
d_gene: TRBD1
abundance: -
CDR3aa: CASSTYRGHGYGYTF
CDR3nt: TGTGCCAGCAGCACCTACAGGGGGCATGGCTATGGCTACACCTTC

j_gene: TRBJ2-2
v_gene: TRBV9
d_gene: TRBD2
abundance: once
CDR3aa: CASGLEREAITGELFF
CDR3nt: TGTGCCAGCGGGTTGGAGCGGGAGGCCATCACCGGGGAGCTGTTTTTT

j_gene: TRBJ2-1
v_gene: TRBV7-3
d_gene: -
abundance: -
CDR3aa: CASSLNSGLHYNEQFF
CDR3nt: TGTGCCAGCAGCTTAAACTCCGGACTCCACTACAATGAGCAGTTCTTC

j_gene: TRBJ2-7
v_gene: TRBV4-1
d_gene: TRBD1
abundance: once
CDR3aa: CASSPRRQGAGTYEQYF
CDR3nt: TGCGCCAGCAGCCCACGGAGGCAGGGGGCAGGGACCTACGAGCAGTACTTC

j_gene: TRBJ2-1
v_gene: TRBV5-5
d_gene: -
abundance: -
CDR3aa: CASSLANREDEQFF
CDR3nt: TGTGCCAGCAGCTTGGCAAACAGGGAAGATGAGCAGTTCTTC

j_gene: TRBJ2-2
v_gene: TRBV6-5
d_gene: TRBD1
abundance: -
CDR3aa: CASSYSWTGQAGELFF
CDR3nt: TGTGCCAGCAGTTACTCCTGGACAGGGCAGGCCGGGGAGCTGTTTTTT

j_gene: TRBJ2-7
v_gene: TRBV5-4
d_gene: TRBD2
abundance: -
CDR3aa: CASSEGVAGNVYEQYF
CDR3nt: TGTGCCAGCAGCGAGGGAGTAGCGGGAAATGTCTACGAGCAGTACTTC

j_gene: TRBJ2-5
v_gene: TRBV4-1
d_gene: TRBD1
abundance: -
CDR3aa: CASSQVLQGEFGETQYF
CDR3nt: TGCGCCAGCAGCCAAGTTCTCCAGGGGGAGTTCGGAGAGACCCAGTACTTC

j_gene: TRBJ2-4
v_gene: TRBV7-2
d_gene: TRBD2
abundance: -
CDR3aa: CASSTAGVGDIQYF
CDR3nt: TGTGCCAGCAGCACCGCGGGGGTAGGGGACATTCAGTACTTC

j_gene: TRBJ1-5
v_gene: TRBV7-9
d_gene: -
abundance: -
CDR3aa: CASSPTGGVNQPQHF
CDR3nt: TGTGCCAGCAGCCCCACGGGGGGCGTGAATCAGCCCCAGCATTTT

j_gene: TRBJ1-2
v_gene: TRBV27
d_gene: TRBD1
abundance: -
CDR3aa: CASGVPGQGNYGYTF
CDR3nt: TGTGCCAGCGGAGTACCGGGACAGGGAAACTATGGCTACACCTTC

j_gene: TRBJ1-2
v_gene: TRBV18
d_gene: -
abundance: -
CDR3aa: CASSPVADGYTF
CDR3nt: TGTGCCAGCTCACCCGTGGCGGATGGCTACACCTTC

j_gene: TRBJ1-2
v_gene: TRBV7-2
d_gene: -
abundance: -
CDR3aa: CASSWGGSTRHYGYTF
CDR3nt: TGTGCCAGCAGCTGGGGGGGGTCGACCAGGCACTATGGCTACACCTTC

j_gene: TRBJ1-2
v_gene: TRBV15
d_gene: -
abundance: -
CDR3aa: CATSRVTDRLRGYGYTF
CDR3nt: TGTGCCACCAGCAGAGTTACAGATAGGCTAAGGGGCTATGGCTACACCTTC

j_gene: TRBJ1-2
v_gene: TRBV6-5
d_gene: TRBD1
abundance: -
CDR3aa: CASSYEGQGGGYTF
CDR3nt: TGTGCCAGCAGTTACGAGGGACAGGGAGGTGGCTACACCTTC

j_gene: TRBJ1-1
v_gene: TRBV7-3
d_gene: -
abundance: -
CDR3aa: CASSLRQNTEAFF
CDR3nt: TGTGCCAGCAGCTTAAGGCAGAACACTGAAGCTTTCTTT

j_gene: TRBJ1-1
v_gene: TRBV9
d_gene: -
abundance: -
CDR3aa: CASSVVSFENTEAFF
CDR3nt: TGTGCCAGCAGCGTAGTGAGTTTTGAGAACACTGAAGCTTTCTTT

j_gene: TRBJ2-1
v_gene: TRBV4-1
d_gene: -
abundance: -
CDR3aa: CASSEAYEQFF
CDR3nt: TGCGCCAGCAGCGAAGCGTATGAGCAGTTCTTC

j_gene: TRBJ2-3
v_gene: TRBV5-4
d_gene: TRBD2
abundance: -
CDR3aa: CASSLDPSGGAADTQYF
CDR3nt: TGTGCCAGCAGCTTGGATCCTAGCGGGGGGGCAGCAGATACGCAGTATTTT

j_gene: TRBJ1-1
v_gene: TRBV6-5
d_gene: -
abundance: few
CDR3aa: CASSGWSNQNTEAFF
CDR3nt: TGTGCCAGCAGTGGGTGGAGCAATCAGAACACTGAAGCTTTCTTT

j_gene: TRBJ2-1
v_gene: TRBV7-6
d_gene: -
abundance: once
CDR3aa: CASSSDRSSYNEQFF
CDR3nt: TGTGCCAGCAGCTCCGACAGGAGCTCCTACAATGAGCAGTTCTTC

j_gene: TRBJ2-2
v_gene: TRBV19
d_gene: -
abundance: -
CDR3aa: CASNNRNTGELFF
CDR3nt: TGTGCCAGTAATAACAGGAACACCGGGGAGCTGTTTTTT

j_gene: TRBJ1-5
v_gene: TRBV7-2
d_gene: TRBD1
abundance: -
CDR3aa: CASSPGQGGYQPQHF
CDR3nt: TGTGCCAGCAGCCCCGGACAGGGGGGATATCAGCCCCAGCATTTT

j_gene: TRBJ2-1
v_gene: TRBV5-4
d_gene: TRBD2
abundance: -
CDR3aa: CETSRAYEQFF
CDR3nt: TGTGAGACTAGCCGAGCTTATGAGCAGTTCTTC

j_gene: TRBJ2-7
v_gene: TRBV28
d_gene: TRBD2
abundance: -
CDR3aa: CASKRKLAASYEQYF
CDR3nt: TGTGCCAGCAAAAGGAAACTAGCGGCCTCCTACGAGCAGTACTTC

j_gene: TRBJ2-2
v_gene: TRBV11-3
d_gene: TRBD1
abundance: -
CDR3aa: CASSLDHGTGTEELFF
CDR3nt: TGTGCCAGCAGCTTAGATCATGGGACAGGTACCGAGGAGCTGTTTTTT

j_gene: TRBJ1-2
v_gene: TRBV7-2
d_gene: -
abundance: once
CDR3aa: CASSSAGGVAYGYTF
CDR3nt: TGTGCCAGCAGCTCAGCGGGGGGGGTTGCCTATGGCTACACCTTC

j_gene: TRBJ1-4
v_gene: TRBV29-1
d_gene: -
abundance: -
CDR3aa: CSVDQGSGEKLFF
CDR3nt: TGCAGCGTTGATCAGGGATCAGGTGAAAAACTGTTTTTT

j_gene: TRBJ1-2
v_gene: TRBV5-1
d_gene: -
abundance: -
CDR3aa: CASSLDPGGYGYTF
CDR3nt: TGCGCCAGCAGCTTGGACCCGGGGGGCTATGGCTACACCTTC

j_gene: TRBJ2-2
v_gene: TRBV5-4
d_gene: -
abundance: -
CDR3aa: CASRAGKQGITGELFF
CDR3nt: TGTGCCAGCAGAGCTGGAAAACAGGGTATCACCGGGGAGCTGTTTTTT

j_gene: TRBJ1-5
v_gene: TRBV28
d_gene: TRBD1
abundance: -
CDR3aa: CASSLLDRGKRQPQHF
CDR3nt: TGTGCCAGCAGTTTATTAGACAGGGGGAAGAGACAGCCCCAGCATTTT

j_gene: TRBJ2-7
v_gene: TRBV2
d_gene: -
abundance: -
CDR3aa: CASSEAGASTYEQYF
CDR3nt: TGTGCCAGCAGTGAAGCAGGGGCCTCTACCTACGAGCAGTACTTC

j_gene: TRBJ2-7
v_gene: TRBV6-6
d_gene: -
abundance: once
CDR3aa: CASSYSRGTYEQYF
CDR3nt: TGTGCCAGCAGTTACTCTCGAGGAACCTACGAGCAGTACTTC

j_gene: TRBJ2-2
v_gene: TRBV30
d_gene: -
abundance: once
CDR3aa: CAWIGAGINTGELFF
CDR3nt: TGTGCCTGGATTGGTGCGGGAATAAACACCGGGGAGCTGTTTTTT

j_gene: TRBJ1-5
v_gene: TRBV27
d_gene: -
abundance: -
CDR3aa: CASSPGVLKPQHF
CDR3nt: TGTGCCAGCAGTCCAGGGGTTTTAAAGCCCCAGCATTTT

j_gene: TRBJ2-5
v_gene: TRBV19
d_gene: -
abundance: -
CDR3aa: CASTRGSKTQYF
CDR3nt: TGTGCCAGTACCCGGGGGAGCAAGACCCAGTACTTC

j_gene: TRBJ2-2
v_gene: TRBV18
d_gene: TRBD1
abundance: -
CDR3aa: CASSRRTGGADGELFF
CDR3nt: TGTGCCAGCTCACGGAGGACAGGGGGCGCGGACGGGGAGCTGTTTTTT

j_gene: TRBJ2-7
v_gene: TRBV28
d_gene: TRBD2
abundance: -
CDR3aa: CATGLAGDEQYF
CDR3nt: TGTGCCACGGGACTAGCGGGAGACGAGCAGTACTTC

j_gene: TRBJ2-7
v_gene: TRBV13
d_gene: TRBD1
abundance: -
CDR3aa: CASSSRQGRTPYEQYF
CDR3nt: TGTGCCAGCAGCTCCCGACAGGGGCGTACCCCCTACGAGCAGTACTTC

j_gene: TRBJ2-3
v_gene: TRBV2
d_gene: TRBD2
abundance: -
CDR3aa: CALQRASGTNTDTQYF
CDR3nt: TGTGCCCTCCAGAGGGCTAGCGGGACCAACACAGATACGCAGTATTTT